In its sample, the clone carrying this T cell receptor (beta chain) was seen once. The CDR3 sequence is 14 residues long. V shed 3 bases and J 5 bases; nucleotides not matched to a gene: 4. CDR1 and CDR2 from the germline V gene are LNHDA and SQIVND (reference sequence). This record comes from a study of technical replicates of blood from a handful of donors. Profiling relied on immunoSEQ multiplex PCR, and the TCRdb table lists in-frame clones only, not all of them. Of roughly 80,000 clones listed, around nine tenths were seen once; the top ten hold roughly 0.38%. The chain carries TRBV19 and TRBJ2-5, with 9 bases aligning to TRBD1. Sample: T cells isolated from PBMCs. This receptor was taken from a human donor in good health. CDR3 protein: CASSIRDRDETQYF. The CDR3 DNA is TGTGCCAGTAGTATCCGGGACAGGGACGAGACCCAGTACTTC.